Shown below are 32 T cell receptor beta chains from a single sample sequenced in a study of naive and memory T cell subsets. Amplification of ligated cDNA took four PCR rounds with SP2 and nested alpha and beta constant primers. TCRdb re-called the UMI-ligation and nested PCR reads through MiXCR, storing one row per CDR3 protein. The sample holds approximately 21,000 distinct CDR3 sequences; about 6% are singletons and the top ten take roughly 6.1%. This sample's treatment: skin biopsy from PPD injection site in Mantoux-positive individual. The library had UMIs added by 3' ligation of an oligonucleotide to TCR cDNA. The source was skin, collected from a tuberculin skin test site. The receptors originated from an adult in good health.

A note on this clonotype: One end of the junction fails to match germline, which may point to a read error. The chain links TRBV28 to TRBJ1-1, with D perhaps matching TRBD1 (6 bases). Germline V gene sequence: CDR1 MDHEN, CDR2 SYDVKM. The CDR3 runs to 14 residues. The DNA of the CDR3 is TGTGCCAGCAGTCTATGGACAGCAAACACTGAAGCTTTCTTT. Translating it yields CASSLWTANTEAFF. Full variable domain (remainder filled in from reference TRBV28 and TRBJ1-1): DVKVTQSSRYLVKRTGEKVFLECVQDMDHENMFWYRQDPGLGLRLIYFSYDVKMKEKGDIPEGYSVSREKKERFSLILESASTNQTSMYLCASSLWTANTEAFFGQGTRLTVV.

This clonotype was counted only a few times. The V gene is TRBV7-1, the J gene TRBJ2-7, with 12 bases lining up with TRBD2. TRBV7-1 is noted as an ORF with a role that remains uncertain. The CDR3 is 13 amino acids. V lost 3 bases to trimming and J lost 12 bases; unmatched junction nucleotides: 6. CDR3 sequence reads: CASSSTSGSPRYF. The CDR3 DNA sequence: TGTGCCAGCAGCTCGACTAGCGGGAGTCCAAGGTACTTC.

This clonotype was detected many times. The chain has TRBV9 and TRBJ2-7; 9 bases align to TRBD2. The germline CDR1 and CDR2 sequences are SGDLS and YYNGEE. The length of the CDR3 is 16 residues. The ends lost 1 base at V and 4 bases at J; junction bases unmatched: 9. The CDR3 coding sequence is TGTGCCAGCAGCGTATTAGGGACTAGCAGTTTGTACGAGCAGTACTTC. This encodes CASSVLGTSSLYEQYF. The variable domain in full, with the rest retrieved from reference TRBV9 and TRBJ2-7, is DSGVTQTPKHLITATGQRVTLRCSPRSGDLSVYWYQQSLDQGLQFLIQYYNGEERAKGNILERFSAQQFPDLHSELNLSSLELGDSALYFCASSVLGTSSLYEQYFGPGTRLTVT.

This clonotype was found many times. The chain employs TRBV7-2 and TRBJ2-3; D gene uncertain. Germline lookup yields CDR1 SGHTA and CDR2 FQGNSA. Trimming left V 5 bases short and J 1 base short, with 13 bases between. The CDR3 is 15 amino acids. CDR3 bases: TGTGCCAGCAGCCGGGCAGGCCCGGGCACAGATACGCAGTATTTT. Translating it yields CASSRAGPGTDTQYF.

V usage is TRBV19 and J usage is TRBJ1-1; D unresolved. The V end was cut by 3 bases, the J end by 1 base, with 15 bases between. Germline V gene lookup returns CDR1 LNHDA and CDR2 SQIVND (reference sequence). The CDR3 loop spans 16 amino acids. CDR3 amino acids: CASSISSGTPNTEAFF. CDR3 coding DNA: TGTGCCAGTAGTATCAGCTCGGGAACCCCGAACACTGAAGCTTTCTTT.

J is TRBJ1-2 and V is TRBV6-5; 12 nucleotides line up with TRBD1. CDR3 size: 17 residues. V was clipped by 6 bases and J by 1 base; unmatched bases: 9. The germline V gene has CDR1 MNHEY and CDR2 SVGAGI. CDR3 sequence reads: CASRSAGQGARNYGYTF. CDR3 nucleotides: TGTGCCAGCAGAAGCGCGGGACAGGGGGCGCGTAACTATGGCTACACCTTC.

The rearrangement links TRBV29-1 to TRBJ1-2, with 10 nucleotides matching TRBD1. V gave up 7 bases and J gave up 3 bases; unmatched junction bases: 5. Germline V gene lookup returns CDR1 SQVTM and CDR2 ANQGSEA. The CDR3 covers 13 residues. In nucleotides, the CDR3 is TGCAGCGCCCGACAGGGGGCGGACTATGGCTACACCTTC. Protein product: CSARQGADYGYTF.

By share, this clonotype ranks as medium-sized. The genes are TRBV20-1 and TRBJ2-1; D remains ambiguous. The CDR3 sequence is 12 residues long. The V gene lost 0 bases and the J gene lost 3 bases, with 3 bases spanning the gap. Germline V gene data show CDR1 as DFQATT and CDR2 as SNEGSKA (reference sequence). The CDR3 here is CSAREGYNEQFF. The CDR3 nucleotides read TGCAGTGCTAGAGAGGGCTACAATGAGCAGTTCTTC.

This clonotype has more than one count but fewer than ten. In DNA, the CDR3 is TGTGCCAGCAGTTTAGGAATTACCAACAATCAGCCCCAGCATTTT. It specifies CASSLGITNNQPQHF. The rearrangement uses TRBV27 and TRBJ1-5; D is uncertain. V shed 2 bases and J shed 3 bases, with 11 bases lying between them. From germline, CDR1 is MNHEY and CDR2 SMNVEV (reference sequence). This CDR3 spans 15 amino acids.

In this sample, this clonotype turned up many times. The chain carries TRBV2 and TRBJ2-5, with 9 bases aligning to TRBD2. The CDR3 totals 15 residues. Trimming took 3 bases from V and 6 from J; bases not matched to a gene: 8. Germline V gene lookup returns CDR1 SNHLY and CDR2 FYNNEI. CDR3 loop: CASSDGGRAGKTQYF. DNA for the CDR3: TGTGCCAGCAGTGACGGCGGGAGGGCAGGGAAGACCCAGTACTTC. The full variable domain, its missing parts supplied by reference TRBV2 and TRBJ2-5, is EPEVTQTPSHQVTQMGQEVILRCVPISNHLYFYWYRQILGQKVEFLVSFYNNEISEKSEIFDDQFSVERPDGSNFTLKIRSTKLEDSAMYFCASSDGGRAGKTQYFGPGTRLLVL.

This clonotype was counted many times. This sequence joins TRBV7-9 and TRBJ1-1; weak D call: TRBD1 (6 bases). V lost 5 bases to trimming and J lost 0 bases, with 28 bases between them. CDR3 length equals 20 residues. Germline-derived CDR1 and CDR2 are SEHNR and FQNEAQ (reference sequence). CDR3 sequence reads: CASSPAGEQGKRALNTEAFF. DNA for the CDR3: TGTGCCAGCAGCCCAGCAGGGGAGCAAGGAAAGCGTGCCCTGAACACTGAAGCTTTCTTT.

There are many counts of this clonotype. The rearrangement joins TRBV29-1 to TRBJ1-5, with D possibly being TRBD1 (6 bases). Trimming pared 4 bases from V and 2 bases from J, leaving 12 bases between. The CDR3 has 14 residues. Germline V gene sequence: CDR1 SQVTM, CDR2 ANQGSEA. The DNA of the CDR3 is TGCAGCGTTGTGCTACAGGGCGGCAATCAGCCCCAGCATTTT. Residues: CSVVLQGGNQPQHF.

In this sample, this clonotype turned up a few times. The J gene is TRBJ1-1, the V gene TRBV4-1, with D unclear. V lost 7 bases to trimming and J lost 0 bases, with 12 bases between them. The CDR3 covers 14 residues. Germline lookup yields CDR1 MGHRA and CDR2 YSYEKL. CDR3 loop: CASTGPGVNTEAFF. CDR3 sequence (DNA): TGCGCCAGCACCGGGCCCGGCGTGAACACTGAAGCTTTCTTT.

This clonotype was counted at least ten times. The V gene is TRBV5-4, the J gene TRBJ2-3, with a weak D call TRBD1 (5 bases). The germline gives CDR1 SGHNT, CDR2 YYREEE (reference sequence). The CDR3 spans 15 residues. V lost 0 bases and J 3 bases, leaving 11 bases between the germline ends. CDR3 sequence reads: CASSLDLAGTDTQYF. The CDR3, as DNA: TGTGCCAGCAGCTTGGACCTGGCAGGGACAGATACGCAGTATTTT.

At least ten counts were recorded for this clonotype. CDR3 in amino acids: CASSFGGRIGELFF. CDR3 nucleotides: TGTGCCAGCAGTTTCGGCGGGAGGATCGGGGAGCTGTTTTTT. V and J are TRBV12-3 or TRBV12-4 and TRBJ2-2; 8 bases agree with TRBD2. This CDR3 spans 14 amino acids. V lost 3 bases to trimming and J lost 7 bases; unmatched junction nucleotides: 4.

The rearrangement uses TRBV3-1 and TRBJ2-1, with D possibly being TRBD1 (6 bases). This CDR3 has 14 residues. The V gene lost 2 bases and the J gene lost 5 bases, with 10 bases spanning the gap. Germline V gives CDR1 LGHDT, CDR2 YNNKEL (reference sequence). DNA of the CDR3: TGTGCCAGCAGCCAAAGGGGGACCAACAATGAGCAGTTCTTC. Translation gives CASSQRGTNNEQFF.

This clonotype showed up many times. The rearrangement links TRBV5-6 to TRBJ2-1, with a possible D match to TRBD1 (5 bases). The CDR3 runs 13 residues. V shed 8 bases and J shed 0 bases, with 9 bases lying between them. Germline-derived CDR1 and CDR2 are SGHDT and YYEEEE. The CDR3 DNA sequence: TGTGCCAGTCTAGGGGCCTCCTACAATGAGCAGTTCTTC. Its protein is CASLGASYNEQFF.

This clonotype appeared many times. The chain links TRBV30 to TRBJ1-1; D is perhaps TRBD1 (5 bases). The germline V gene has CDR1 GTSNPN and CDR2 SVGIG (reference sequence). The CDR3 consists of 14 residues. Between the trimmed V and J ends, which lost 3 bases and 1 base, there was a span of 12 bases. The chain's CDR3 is CAWSISGPNTEAFF. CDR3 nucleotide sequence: TGTGCCTGGAGCATCTCAGGGCCGAACACTGAAGCTTTCTTT.

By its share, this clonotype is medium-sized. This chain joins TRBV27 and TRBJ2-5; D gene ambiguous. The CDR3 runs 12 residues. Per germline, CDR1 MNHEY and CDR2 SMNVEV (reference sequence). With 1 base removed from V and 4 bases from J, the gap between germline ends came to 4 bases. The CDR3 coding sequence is TGTGCCAGCAGTTTATTGGGAGAGACCCAGTACTTC. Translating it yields CASSLLGETQYF.

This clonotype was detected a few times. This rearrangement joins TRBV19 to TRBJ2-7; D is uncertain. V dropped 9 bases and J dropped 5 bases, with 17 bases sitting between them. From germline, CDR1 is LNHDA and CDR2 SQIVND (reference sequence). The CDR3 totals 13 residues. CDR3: CASGGRVRDEQYF. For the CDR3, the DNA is TGTGCCAGCGGTGGTCGGGTCCGGGACGAGCAGTACTTC. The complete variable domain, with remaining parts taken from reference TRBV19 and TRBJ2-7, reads DGGITQSPKYLFRKEGQNVTLSCEQNLNHDAMYWYRQDPGQGLRLIYYSQIVNDFQKGDIAEGYSVSREKKESFPLTVTSAQKNPTAFYLCASGGRVRDEQYFGPGTRLTVT.

This CDR3 reads CASSIPGHPYEQYF. For the CDR3, the DNA is TGTGCCAGCAGCATACCGGGACACCCTTACGAGCAGTACTTC. J is TRBJ2-7 and V is TRBV7-8, with a possible D match to TRBD1 (6 bases). Germline V gene sequence: CDR1 SGHVS, CDR2 FQNEAQ. The CDR3 totals 14 residues. Trimming pared 5 bases from V and 4 bases from J, leaving 15 bases between.

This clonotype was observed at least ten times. The CDR3 here is CASSYILPNLTPYEQYF. CDR3 sequence (DNA): TGTGCCAGCAGTTACATACTACCCAACCTCACCCCCTACGAGCAGTACTTC. The chain is built from TRBV6-5 and TRBJ2-7; D gene ambiguous. The CDR3 runs to 17 residues. CDR1 and CDR2 from the germline V gene are MNHEY and SVGAGI. The V gene lost 2 bases and the J gene lost 2 bases, with 19 bases spanning the gap.

CDR3: CAIRDGGMNTEAFF. The CDR3 coding sequence is TGTGCCATCCGGGATGGGGGGATGAACACTGAAGCTTTCTTT. V is TRBV10-3 and J is TRBJ1-1; D perhaps matches TRBD1 (5 bases). Trimming shortened V by 8 bases and J by 0 bases, and 13 bases separated the two germline ends. Per the germline V gene, CDR1 is ENHRY and CDR2 is SYGVKD. The CDR3 sequence is 14 residues long.

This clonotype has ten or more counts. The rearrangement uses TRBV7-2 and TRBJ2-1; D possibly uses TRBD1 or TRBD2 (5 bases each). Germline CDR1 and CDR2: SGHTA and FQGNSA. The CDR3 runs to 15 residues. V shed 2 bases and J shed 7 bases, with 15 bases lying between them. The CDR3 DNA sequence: TGTGCCAGCAGCTTACGAGGGCCCAACAGGAATGAGCAGTTCTTC. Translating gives CASSLRGPNRNEQFF.

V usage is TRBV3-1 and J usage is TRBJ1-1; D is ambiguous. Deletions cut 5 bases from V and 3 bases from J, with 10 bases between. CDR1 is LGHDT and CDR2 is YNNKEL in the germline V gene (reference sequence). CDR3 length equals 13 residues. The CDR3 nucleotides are TGTGCCAGCAGCTGGCAAGAGGACACTGAAGCTTTCTTT. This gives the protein CASSWQEDTEAFF.

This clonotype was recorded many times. The CDR3 is CASTNGLVGGIYNEQFF. CDR3 in DNA: TGTGCCAGCACCAACGGGTTAGTTGGGGGCATCTACAATGAGCAGTTCTTC. This rearrangement joins TRBV6-2 or TRBV6-3 to TRBJ2-1; D is possibly TRBD1 (6 bases). The V gene's germline CDR1 is MNHEY and CDR2 SVGEGT. V dropped 7 bases and J dropped 3 bases, with 22 bases sitting between them. The CDR3 is 17 amino acids.

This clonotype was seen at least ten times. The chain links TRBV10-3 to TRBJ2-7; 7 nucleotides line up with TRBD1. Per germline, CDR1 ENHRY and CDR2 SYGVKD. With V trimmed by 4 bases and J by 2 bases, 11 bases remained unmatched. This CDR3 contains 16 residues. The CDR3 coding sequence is TGTGCCATCAGTGGGAAGACAGGGCTAGAAACCTACGAGCAGTACTTC. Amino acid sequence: CAISGKTGLETYEQYF.

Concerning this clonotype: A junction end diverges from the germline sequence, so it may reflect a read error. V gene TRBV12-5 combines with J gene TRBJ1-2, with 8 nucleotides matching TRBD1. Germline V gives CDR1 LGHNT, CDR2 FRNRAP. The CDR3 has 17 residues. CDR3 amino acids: CASGQISGGNEDFGDTF. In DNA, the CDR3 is TGTGCTAGTGGGCAAATCTCAGGGGGCAACGAGGATTTTGGCGACACCTTC.

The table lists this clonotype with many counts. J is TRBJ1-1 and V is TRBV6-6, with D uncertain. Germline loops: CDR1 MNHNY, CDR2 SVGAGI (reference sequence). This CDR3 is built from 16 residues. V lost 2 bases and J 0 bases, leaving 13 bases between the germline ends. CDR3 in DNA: TGTGCCAGCAGTTACCCCTCTCAGGCCATGAACACTGAAGCTTTCTTT. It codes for CASSYPSQAMNTEAFF.

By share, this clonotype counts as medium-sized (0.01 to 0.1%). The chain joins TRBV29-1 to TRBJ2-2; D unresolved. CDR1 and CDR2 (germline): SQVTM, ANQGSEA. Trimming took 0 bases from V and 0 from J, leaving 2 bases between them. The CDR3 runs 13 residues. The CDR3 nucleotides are TGCAGCGTTGAAGATCCGAACACCGGGGAGCTGTTTTTT. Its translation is CSVEDPNTGELFF.

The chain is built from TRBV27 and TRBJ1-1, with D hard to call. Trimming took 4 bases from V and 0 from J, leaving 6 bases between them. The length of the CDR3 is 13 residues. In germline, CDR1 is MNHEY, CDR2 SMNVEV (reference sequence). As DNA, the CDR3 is TGTGCCAGCAGTTCGGGTGTGAACACTGAAGCTTTCTTT. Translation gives CASSSGVNTEAFF.

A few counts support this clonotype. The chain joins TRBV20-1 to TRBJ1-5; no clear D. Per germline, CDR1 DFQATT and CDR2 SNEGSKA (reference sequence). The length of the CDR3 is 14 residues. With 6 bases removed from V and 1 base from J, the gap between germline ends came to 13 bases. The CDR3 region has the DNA TGCAGTGCCCCCCTTCGGGAGAGCAATCAGCCCCAGCATTTT. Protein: CSAPLRESNQPQHF.